Only one count was recorded for the clone carrying this T cell receptor beta chain. Germline CDR1 and CDR2: SGHVS and FNYEAQ. There are 20 residues in the CDR3. The V and J ends lost 0 bases and 0 bases, in that order; junction bases with no gene match: 10. Using immunoSEQ multiplex PCR, the repertoire was profiled, and TCRdb retains in-frame clones only, with some absent. Among about 380,000 clones listed, about 95% were seen once. This sample was included in a study of shared T cell receptors in the human thymus. The sample comprised thymocytes. The receptor was derived from a human donor. The chain uses TRBV7-6 and TRBJ2-4; 11 positions match TRBD2. The CDR3 sequence: CASSLALGSSGRVAKNIQYF. DNA of the CDR3: TGTGCCAGCAGCTTAGCCCTGGGGAGTAGCGGGAGGGTAGCCAAAAACATTCAGTACTTC.